This TCR beta chain came from a study of cytomegalovirus exposure and HLA in healthy donors. Germline CDR1 is SGHRS and CDR2 is YFSETQ. CDR3 length: 14 residues. The V gene lost 4 bases and the J gene lost 4 bases, with 15 bases spanning the gap. It was with 60 Vbeta and 13 Jbeta primers that the PCR ran. The repertoire was sequenced with immunoSEQ multiplex PCR; TCRdb's copy has only in-frame clones and lacks some. Found here are fewer than 250,000 clones, roughly 75% of them singletons; the top ten hold roughly 2%. This clone came up a few times. The sequence was obtained from a woman aged 30 to 39 in good health and CMV-seronegative. The chain carries TRBV5-1 and TRBJ2-7; a weak D match, TRBD1 (6 bases). The sequenced sample was PBMCs. The CDR3 spells CASSAAGGQYEQYF. The CDR3 nucleotides are TGCGCCAGCAGCGCCGCCGGTGGACAGTACGAGCAGTACTTC.